Listed below are T cell receptor beta chains from one sample, sequenced in a study of cytomegalovirus exposure and HLA in healthy donors. Only in-frame clones appear in the TCRdb table, and some are missing; sequencing was by immunoSEQ multiplex PCR. The data show 170,000 or so clones, 65% to 80% seen once. The material sequenced was PBMCs. These receptor sequences come from a woman aged 45-60 years in good health and CMV-seropositive. Both conserved end residues are part of each CDR3. A D gene is named only where the DNA matches it firmly. The size entry is marked missing in some rows and otherwise reads once, few, many or a size class.

j_gene	abundance	len	v_gene	d_gene	CDR3nt	CDR3aa
TRBJ1-1	.	16	TRBV19	.	TGTGCCAGTAGCCCCCCGCGAAGGAGGGTGAGGACTGAAGCTTTCTTT	CASSPPRRRVRTEAFF
TRBJ2-7	.	15	TRBV6-1	.	TGTGCCAGCAGTGAATTTGGCGGAGTGGGGGGAGAGCAGTACTTC	CASSEFGGVGGEQYF
TRBJ1-5	once	15	TRBV28	.	TGTGCCAGCAGTGGCACAGGGACGGGCAATCAGCCCCAGCATTTT	CASSGTGTGNQPQHF
TRBJ2-2	.	14	TRBV5-6	.	TGTGCCAGCAGCATAGGACAGAACACCGGGGAGCTGTTTTTT	CASSIGQNTGELFF
TRBJ2-4	.	15	TRBV27	TRBD1	TGTGCCAGCAGTTTCTCGGACAGGTCCAAAAACATTCAGTACTTC	CASSFSDRSKNIQYF
TRBJ2-7	.	14	TRBV2	.	TGTGCCAGCAGTCCCGGCGGATCCTCCTACGAGCAGTACTTC	CASSPGGSSYEQYF
TRBJ1-1	few	17	TRBV2	.	TGTGCCAGCAGTGATGGGGGGGTCCTTCCCGGCGACACTGAAGCTTTCTTT	CASSDGGVLPGDTEAFF
TRBJ1-2	.	15	TRBV29-1	TRBD1	TGCAGCGTTGGGGGATTGACAGGGGGCGACTATGGCTACACCTTC	CSVGGLTGGDYGYTF
TRBJ2-3	once	14	TRBV2	.	TGTGCCAGCAAGGAGGGTTCGGGCGCAGATACGCAGTATTTT	CASKEGSGADTQYF
TRBJ2-3	.	16	TRBV30	TRBD2	TGTGCCTGGAGTGGGAAGACTAGCGGGATCACAGATACGCAGTATTTT	CAWSGKTSGITDTQYF
TRBJ1-2	.	16	TRBV4-3	.	TGCGCCAGCAGCCAGGATCACAGAGATTTAAACTATGGCTACACCTTC	CASSQDHRDLNYGYTF
TRBJ1-1	.	15	TRBV7-9	.	TGTGCCAGCAGCTGGGGACAAGGATTGAACACTGAAGCTTTCTTT	CASSWGQGLNTEAFF
TRBJ2-3	once	15	TRBV13	.	TGTGCCAGCAGCTTGGTAGGGACTAGCACAGATACGCAGTATTTT	CASSLVGTSTDTQYF
TRBJ2-5	.	14	TRBV28	.	TGTGCCAGCAGTTTACCCCAGGGGCAAGAGACCCAGTACTTC	CASSLPQGQETQYF